One and the same sample provided the 27 T cell receptor beta chains below, sequenced in a study of blood T cell repertoires in COVID-19. TCRdb's copy holds only in-frame clones and misses some; the assay was immunoSEQ multiplex PCR. The sample lists 35,000 to 45,000 clones; approximately 90% were seen once. Sequenced: peripheral blood. The source is a human donor in a cohort sampled during active COVID-19.

This chain links TRBV7-6 with TRBJ2-2, with D perhaps matching TRBD2 (5 bases). In germline, CDR1 is SGHVS, CDR2 FNYEAQ. V dropped 5 bases and J dropped 1 base, with 11 bases sitting between them. The CDR3 runs 15 residues. DNA of the CDR3: TGTGCCAGCAGCCCACTGGCGGGGAACACCGGGGAGCTGTTTTTT. Translated: CASSPLAGNTGELFF.

CDR3 region: CASSRQKTYEQYF. CDR3 DNA sequence: TGTGCCAGTAGTAGACAGAAAACCTACGAGCAGTACTTC. The chain couples TRBV19 to TRBJ2-7, with a tentative D call TRBD1 (5 bases). This CDR3 contains 13 residues. The germline V and J ends were trimmed by 4 bases and 2 bases, with 9 bases remaining between them. Germline V gene data show CDR1 as LNHDA and CDR2 as SQIVND (reference sequence).

The chain has TRBV5-1 and TRBJ2-3, with TRBD1 matching over 7 bases. With 0 bases clipped from V and 1 base from J, the junction kept 5 bases outside the gene matches. Germline V lookup: CDR1 SGHRS, CDR2 YFSETQ. The CDR3 has 16 residues. The CDR3 reads CASSLADRVGTDTQYF. CDR3 DNA sequence: TGCGCCAGCAGCTTGGCCGACAGGGTCGGCACAGATACGCAGTATTTT.

The sample holds one count of this clone. The rearrangement links TRBV18 to TRBJ1-1; D is unresolved. The CDR3 loop spans 15 amino acids. Germline lookup yields CDR1 KGHSH and CDR2 LQKENI. Trimming left V 1 base short and J 1 base short, with 10 bases between. CDR3 sequence: CASSPRQARNTEAFF. CDR3 nucleotide sequence: TGTGCCAGCTCACCACGGCAGGCCCGGAACACTGAAGCTTTCTTT.

The chain joins TRBV4-1 to TRBJ2-2; TRBD2 agrees at 8 bases. Unmatched junction bases numbered 7, after V lost 11 bases and J lost 2 bases. The CDR3 is made up of 14 amino acids. Germline V lookup: CDR1 MGHRA, CDR2 YSYEKL. Here the CDR3 DNA reads TGCGCCGCCGGGGCGGGGGGTAACACCGGGGAGCTGTTTTTT. The encoded protein is CAAGAGGNTGELFF.

The genes are TRBV19 and TRBJ2-1; possible D gene TRBD2, 6 bases. CDR1 and CDR2 (germline): LNHDA, SQIVND (reference sequence). Between the trimmed V and J ends, which lost 2 bases and 8 bases, there was a span of 16 bases. The CDR3 totals 15 residues. CDR3 bases: TGTGCCAGTAGTATATCGGGTCAGTGGAGGGATGAGCAGTTCTTC. Protein: CASSISGQWRDEQFF. The variable domain in full, completed from reference TRBV19 and TRBJ2-1, reads DGGITQSPKYLFRKEGQNVTLSCEQNLNHDAMYWYRQDPGQGLRLIYYSQIVNDFQKGDIAEGYSVSREKKESFPLTVTSAQKNPTAFYLCASSISGQWRDEQFFGPGTRLTVL.

The J gene is TRBJ2-7, the V gene TRBV19, with D unclear. The CDR3 consists of 12 residues. V lost 1 base, J lost 5 bases, and 6 bases lay in between. Per the germline V gene, CDR1 is LNHDA and CDR2 is SQIVND (reference sequence). CDR3 DNA sequence: TGTGCCAGTAGTATAGGCGGTAACGAGCAGTACTTC. This translates into CASSIGGNEQYF.

The chain links TRBV6-5 to TRBJ1-4; TRBD1 agrees at 9 bases. Germline values: CDR1 MNHEY, CDR2 SVGAGI. The CDR3 is 15 amino acids. The J segment lost 8 bases and the V segment lost 2 bases, leaving 6 bases of the junction unmatched. The CDR3 is CASSYRTGEKEKLFF. The CDR3 DNA reads TGTGCCAGCAGTTACCGGACAGGGGAAAAAGAAAAACTGTTTTTT.

The chain has TRBV5-4 and TRBJ1-2, with D perhaps matching TRBD1 (5 bases). Looked up from germline, CDR1 is SGHNT and CDR2 is YYREEE (reference sequence). The CDR3 loop spans 14 amino acids. V shed 1 base and J shed 2 bases, with 9 bases lying between them. CDR3 DNA sequence: TGTGCCAGCAGCTTGTTCGACAGAAACTATGGCTACACCTTC. Translating gives CASSLFDRNYGYTF.

In nucleotides, the CDR3 is TGTGCCAGCAGTTACTTGGGCCGCCTCCACTTT. This encodes CASSYLGRLHF. This chain connects TRBV6-2 or TRBV6-3 to TRBJ1-6, with unresolved D. Germline-derived CDR1 and CDR2 are MNHEY and SVGEGT. The CDR3 extends over 11 amino acids. Trimming removed 1 base from V and 15 bases from J, with 7 bases in between.

The chain carries TRBV9 and TRBJ2-5; 10 nucleotides match TRBD2. The germline V gene has CDR1 SGDLS and CDR2 YYNGEE. The CDR3 extends over 15 amino acids. V lost 1 base and J lost 5; bases outside the gene matches: 5. This CDR3 reads CASSVSGGAGETQYF. In nucleotides, the CDR3 is TGTGCCAGCAGCGTAAGCGGGGGGGCTGGGGAGACCCAGTACTTC.

This clone occurred once. The rearrangement links TRBV20-1 to TRBJ2-6, with D perhaps matching TRBD2 (5 bases). Germline V CDR1 and CDR2: DFQATT, SNEGSKA (reference sequence). Trimming removed 3 bases from V and 4 bases from J, with 13 bases in between. The CDR3 is made up of 15 amino acids. The CDR3 loop is CSASGGNGGANVLTF. The CDR3 coding sequence is TGCAGTGCTAGTGGAGGAAATGGGGGGGCCAACGTCCTGACTTTC.

The chain joins TRBV3-1 (or the pseudogene TRBV3-2) to TRBJ1-1, with 7 positions matching TRBD1. Germline CDR1 LGHDT, CDR2 YNNKEL (reference sequence). With V trimmed by 0 bases and J by 10 bases, 11 bases remained unmatched. The CDR3 is made up of 15 amino acids. This chain's CDR3 is CASSQEVAGGGGAFF. The CDR3 DNA is TGTGCCAGCAGCCAAGAAGTCGCAGGGGGTGGAGGAGCTTTCTTT.

This clone was seen once. The chain uses TRBV3-1 (or the pseudogene TRBV3-2) and TRBJ1-4; perhaps TRBD1 as D (6 bases). Trimming removed 5 bases from V and 8 bases from J, with 24 bases in between. This CDR3 spans 17 amino acids. Germline V gene lookup returns CDR1 LGHDT and CDR2 YNNKEL (reference sequence). CDR3 amino acids: CASSGQDRPTYGEKLFF. The CDR3 coding sequence is TGTGCCAGCAGCGGACAAGACAGGCCCACCTATGGCGAAAAACTGTTTTTT.

The rearrangement links TRBV18 to TRBJ1-2; D might be TRBD1 (5 bases). Deletions cut 1 base from V and 6 bases from J, with 12 bases between. The CDR3 covers 14 residues. Germline values: CDR1 KGHSH, CDR2 LQKENI. CDR3 residues: CASSPLAREDGYTF. The CDR3, as DNA: TGTGCCAGCTCACCACTTGCCAGGGAGGATGGCTACACCTTC. Filled out from reference TRBV18 and TRBJ1-2, the complete variable domain reads NAGVMQNPRHLVRRRGQEARLRCSPMKGHSHVYWYRQLPEEGLKFMVYLQKENIIDESGMPKERFSAEFPKEGPSILRIQQVVRGDSAAYFCASSPLAREDGYTFGSGTRLTVV.

This chain uses TRBV6-6 with TRBJ1-1; unclear D gene. Trimming pared 5 bases from V and 4 bases from J, leaving 14 bases between. This CDR3 is 14 amino acids long. Germline CDR1 MNHNY, CDR2 SVGAGI (reference sequence). CDR3 amino acids: CASSEGGLTTEAFF. The CDR3 region has the DNA TGTGCCAGCAGTGAGGGAGGACTAACCACTGAAGCTTTCTTT.

This clone came up once. An end of the junction does not agree with germline; a read error may underlie this. The CDR3 is CASSLGQNTEAFF. The CDR3 DNA is TGTGCTAGCAGCCTGGGACAGAACACTGAAGCTTTCTTT. The rearrangement uses TRBV7-7 and TRBJ1-1; a weak D match, TRBD1 (6 bases). CDR3 size: 13 residues. Germline CDR1 and CDR2: SSHAT and FNYEAQ (reference sequence).

This clone was counted only a few times. The CDR3 nucleotides read TGTGCCAGCAGCTTAGCTAACAGGGCGACGAACACTGAAGCTTTCTTT. It is translated as CASSLANRATNTEAFF. The chain combines TRBV7-8 with TRBJ1-1, with D possibly being TRBD1 (6 bases). The CDR3 contains 16 residues. CDR1 is SGHVS and CDR2 is FQNEAQ in the germline V gene. V dropped 0 bases and J dropped 1 base, with 12 bases sitting between them.

The chain combines TRBV15 with TRBJ1-1; D not resolved. CDR3 length equals 13 residues. Looked up from germline, CDR1 is LNHNV and CDR2 is YYDKDF (reference sequence). The V end was cut by 0 bases, the J end by 4 bases, with 6 bases between. CDR3 DNA sequence: TGTGCCACCAGCAGAGATCGGGGCACTGAAGCTTTCTTT. As protein: CATSRDRGTEAFF.

The rearrangement links TRBV10-3 to TRBJ1-3; D gene unclear. V gave up 8 bases and J gave up 0 bases, with 14 bases separating them. The CDR3 covers 15 residues. Germline V gives CDR1 ENHRY, CDR2 SYGVKD. The CDR3 sequence is CAIGGESYSGNTIYF. The CDR3 bases are TGTGCCATCGGAGGAGAAAGTTACTCTGGAAACACCATATATTTT.

The chain has TRBV3-1 (or the pseudogene TRBV3-2) and TRBJ2-1, with a tentative D call TRBD2 (7 bases). The CDR3 totals 19 residues. The V end was cut by 4 bases, the J end by 0 bases, with 22 bases between. From germline, CDR1 is LGHDT and CDR2 YNNKEL (reference sequence). CDR3 protein: CASSPTRLGGATSYNEQFF. Here the CDR3 DNA reads TGTGCCAGCAGCCCAACGCGTTTGGGGGGGGCCACCTCCTACAATGAGCAGTTCTTC.

The gene calls are TRBV25-1 and TRBJ1-4; 7 bases align to TRBD1. The CDR3 runs to 16 residues. The V and J ends lost 4 bases and 4 bases, in that order; junction bases with no gene match: 9. From germline, CDR1 is MGHDK and CDR2 SYGVNS. The CDR3 coding sequence is TGTGCCAGCAGTGCAACAACAGGGGCCCTTAATGAAAAACTGTTTTTT. It translates to CASSATTGALNEKLFF.

V and J are TRBV5-5 and TRBJ1-5, with TRBD1 matching 10 bases. The length of the CDR3 is 15 residues. Trimming at V came to 4 bases and at J to 7 bases, leaving 8 bases not matched to a gene. CDR1 and CDR2 from the germline V gene are SGHKS and YYEKEE (reference sequence). This chain's CDR3 is CASSRQGAGEQPQHF. The DNA for the CDR3 is TGTGCCAGCAGCAGACAGGGGGCAGGGGAACAGCCCCAGCATTTT.

This chain uses TRBV20-1 with TRBJ2-5; a weak D match, TRBD2 (5 bases). The CDR3 extends over 11 amino acids. Trimming shortened V by 5 bases and J by 5 bases, and 9 bases separated the two germline ends. Germline V lookup: CDR1 DFQATT, CDR2 SNEGSKA (reference sequence). CDR3 DNA sequence: TGCAGTGCTGAGGGCGTGGAGACCCAGTACTTC. Its protein is CSAEGVETQYF.

CDR3 sequence: CASSVDLANYGYTF. CDR3 DNA sequence: TGTGCCAGCAGCGTCGATTTAGCTAACTATGGCTACACCTTC. The rearrangement joins TRBV5-4 to TRBJ1-2, with D uncertain. Trimming removed 4 bases from V and 0 bases from J, with 10 bases in between. Germline CDR1 reads SGHNT; CDR2 reads YYREEE (reference sequence). The CDR3 consists of 14 residues.

This clone was counted a single time. The chain couples TRBV19 to TRBJ1-2; 7 nucleotides line up with TRBD1. The junction had 6 bases not matched to a gene; V was cut back by 3 bases and J by 2 bases. Germline values: CDR1 LNHDA, CDR2 SQIVND (reference sequence). There are 15 residues in the CDR3. The CDR3 here is CASSMGQLGNYGYTF. In DNA, the CDR3 is TGTGCCAGTAGTATGGGACAGTTAGGAAACTATGGCTACACCTTC.

This chain uses TRBV7-3 with TRBJ1-4, with 11 bases fitting TRBD1. Germline V gene lookup returns CDR1 SGHTA and CDR2 FQGTGA. The J segment lost 6 bases and the V segment lost 4 bases, leaving 4 bases of the junction unmatched. This CDR3 is 15 amino acids long. The CDR3 DNA is TGTGCCAGCAGCTATAAGGACAGGGGGCATGAAAAACTGTTTTTT. Translating gives CASSYKDRGHEKLFF.